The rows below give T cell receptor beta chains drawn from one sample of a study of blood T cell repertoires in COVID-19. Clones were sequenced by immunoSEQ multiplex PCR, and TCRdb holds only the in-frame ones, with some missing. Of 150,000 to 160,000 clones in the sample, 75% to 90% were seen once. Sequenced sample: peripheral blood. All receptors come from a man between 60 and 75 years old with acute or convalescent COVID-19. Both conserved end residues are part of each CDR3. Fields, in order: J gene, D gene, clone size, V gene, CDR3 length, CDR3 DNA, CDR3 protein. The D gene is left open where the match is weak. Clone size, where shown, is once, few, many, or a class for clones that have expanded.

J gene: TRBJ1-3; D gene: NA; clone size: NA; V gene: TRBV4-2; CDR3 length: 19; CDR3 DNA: TGTGCCAGCAGCCAAGCCGCAGGGGTGGGGAGGGGCTCTGGAAACACCATATATTTT; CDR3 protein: CASSQAAGVGRGSGNTIYF
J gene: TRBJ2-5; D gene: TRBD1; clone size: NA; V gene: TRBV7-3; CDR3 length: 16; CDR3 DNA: TGTGCCAGCAGCACGACCCCCCCAGGGGGTCAAGAGACCCAGTACTTC; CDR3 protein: CASSTTPPGGQETQYF
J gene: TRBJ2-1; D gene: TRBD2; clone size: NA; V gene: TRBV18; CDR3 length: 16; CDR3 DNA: TGTGCCAGCTCACCCTATAGGAGCGGGAGGACCAATGAGCAGTTCTTC; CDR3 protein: CASSPYRSGRTNEQFF
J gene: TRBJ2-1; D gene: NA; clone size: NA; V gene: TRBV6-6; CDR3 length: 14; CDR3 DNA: TGTGCCAGCACCCCGGCTAGCACCTACAATGAGCAGTTCTTC; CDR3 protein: CASTPASTYNEQFF
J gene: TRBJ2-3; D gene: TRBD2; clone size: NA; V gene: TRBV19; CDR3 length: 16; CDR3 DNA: TGTGCCAGTAGTAGGGGACTAGCGGGGTTCACAGATACGCAGTATTTT; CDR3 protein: CASSRGLAGFTDTQYF
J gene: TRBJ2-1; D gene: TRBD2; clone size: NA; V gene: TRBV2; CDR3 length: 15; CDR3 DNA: TGTGCCAGCAGCGATACTAGCGGGGGGGCCGGTGAGCAGTTCTTC; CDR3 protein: CASSDTSGGAGEQFF
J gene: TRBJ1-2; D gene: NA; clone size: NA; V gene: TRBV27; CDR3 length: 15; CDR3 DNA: TGTGCCAGCAGTTTATCGGTAAACAGATTAATTGGCTACACCTTC; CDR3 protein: CASSLSVNRLIGYTF
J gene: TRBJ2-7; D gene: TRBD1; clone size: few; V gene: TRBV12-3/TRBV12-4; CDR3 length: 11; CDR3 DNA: TGTGCCAGCAGTGACAGGGGCGAGCAGTACTTC; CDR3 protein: CASSDRGEQYF
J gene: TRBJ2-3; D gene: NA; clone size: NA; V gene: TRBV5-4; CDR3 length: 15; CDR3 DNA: TGTGCCAGCAGCTCTGAATTCGGCGGCATAGATACGCAGTATTTT; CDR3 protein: CASSSEFGGIDTQYF
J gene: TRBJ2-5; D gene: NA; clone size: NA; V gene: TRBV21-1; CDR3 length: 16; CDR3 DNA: TGTGCCAGCAGCTTACGAAAGACGGGGACAGGGGAGACCCAGTACTTC; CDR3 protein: CASSLRKTGTGETQYF
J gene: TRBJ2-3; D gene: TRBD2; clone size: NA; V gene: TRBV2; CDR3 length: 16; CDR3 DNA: TGTGCCAGCACCACGGGGAGCGGGGGGGCGGTTGGTACGCAGTATTTT; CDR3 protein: CASTTGSGGAVGTQYF
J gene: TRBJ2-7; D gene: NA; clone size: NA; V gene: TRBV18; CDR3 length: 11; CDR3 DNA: TGTGCCAGCTCAGATAGAGGCGAGCAGTACTTC; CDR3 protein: CASSDRGEQYF
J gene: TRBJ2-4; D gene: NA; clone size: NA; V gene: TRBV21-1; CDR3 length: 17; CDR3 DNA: TGTGCCAGCAGCAAAGAGGCGGGAACGCTAGCCAAAAACATTCAGTACTTC; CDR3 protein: CASSKEAGTLAKNIQYF
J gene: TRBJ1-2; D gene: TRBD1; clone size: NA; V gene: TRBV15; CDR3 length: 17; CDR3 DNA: TGTGCCACCAGCAGAGATAGAACGCCACAGGGGATCTATGGCTACACCTTC; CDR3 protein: CATSRDRTPQGIYGYTF
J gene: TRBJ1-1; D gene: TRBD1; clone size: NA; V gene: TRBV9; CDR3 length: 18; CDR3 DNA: TGTGCCAGCAGCGCCACCCCCTCCCCCTCGACAGGGAACGCTGAAGCTTTCTTT; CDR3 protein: CASSATPSPSTGNAEAFF
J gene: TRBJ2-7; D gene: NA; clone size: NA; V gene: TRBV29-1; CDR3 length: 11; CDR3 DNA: TGCAGCGGTGGGGGCGGCTACGAGCAGTACTTC; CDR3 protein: CSGGGGYEQYF
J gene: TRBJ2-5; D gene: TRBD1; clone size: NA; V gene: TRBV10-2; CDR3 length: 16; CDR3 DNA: TGCGCCAGCAGTTGGGCGGACAGGGGAACAAAAGAGACCCAGTACTTC; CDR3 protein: CASSWADRGTKETQYF
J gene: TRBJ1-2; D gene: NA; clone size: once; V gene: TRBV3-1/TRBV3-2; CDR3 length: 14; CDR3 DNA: TGTGCCAGCAGCCAACGGGGGGCGGGGTATGGCTACACCTTC; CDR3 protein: CASSQRGAGYGYTF
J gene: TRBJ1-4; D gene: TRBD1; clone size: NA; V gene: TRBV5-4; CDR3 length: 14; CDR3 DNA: TGTGCCAGCAGCCGGACAGGGGGCTTTGAAAAACTGTTTTTT; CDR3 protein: CASSRTGGFEKLFF
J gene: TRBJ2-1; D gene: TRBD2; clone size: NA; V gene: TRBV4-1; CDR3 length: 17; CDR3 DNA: TGCGCCAGCAGCCAAGATCCCCTTAGCGGGGGGCCGAATGAGCAGTTCTTC; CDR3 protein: CASSQDPLSGGPNEQFF